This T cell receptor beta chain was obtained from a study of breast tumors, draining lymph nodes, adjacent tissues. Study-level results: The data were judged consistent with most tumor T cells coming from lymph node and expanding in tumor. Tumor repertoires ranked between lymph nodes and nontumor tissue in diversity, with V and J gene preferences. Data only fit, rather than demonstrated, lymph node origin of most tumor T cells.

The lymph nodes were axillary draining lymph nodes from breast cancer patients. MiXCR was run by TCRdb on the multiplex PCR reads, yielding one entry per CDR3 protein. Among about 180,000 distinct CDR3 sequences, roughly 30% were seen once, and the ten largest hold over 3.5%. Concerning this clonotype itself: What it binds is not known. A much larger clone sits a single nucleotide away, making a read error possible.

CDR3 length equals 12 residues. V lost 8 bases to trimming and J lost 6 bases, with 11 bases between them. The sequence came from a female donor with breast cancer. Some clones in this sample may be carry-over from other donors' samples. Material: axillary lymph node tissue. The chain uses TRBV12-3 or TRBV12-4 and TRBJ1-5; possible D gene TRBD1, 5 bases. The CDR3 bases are TGTGCCAGCGGTAGCCAGGGTCAGCCCCAGCATTTT. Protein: CASGSQGQPQHF.